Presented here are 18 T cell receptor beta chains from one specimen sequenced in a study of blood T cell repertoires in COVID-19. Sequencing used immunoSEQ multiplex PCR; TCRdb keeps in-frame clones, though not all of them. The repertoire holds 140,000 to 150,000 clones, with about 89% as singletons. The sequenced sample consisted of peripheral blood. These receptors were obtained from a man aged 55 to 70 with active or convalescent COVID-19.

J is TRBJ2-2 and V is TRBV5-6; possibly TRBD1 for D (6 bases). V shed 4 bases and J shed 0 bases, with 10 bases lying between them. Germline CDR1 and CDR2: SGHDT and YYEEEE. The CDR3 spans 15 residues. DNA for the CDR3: TGTGCCAGCAGCCTACAGGGAGCGAACACCGGGGAGCTGTTTTTT. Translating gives CASSLQGANTGELFF.

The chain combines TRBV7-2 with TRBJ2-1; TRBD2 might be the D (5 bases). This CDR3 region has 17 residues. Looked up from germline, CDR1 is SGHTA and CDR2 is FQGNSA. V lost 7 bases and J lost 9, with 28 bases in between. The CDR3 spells CASILFPPSFGASEQFF. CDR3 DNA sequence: TGTGCCAGCATCCTTTTTCCCCCTAGCTTCGGTGCGAGTGAGCAGTTCTTC.

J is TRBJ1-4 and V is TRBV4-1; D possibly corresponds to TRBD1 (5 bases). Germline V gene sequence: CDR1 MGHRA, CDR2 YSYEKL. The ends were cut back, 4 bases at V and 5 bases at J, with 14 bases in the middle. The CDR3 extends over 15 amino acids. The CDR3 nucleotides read TGCGCCAGCAGCCCACCGGCAGGGTTCAATGAAAAACTGTTTTTT. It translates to CASSPPAGFNEKLFF.

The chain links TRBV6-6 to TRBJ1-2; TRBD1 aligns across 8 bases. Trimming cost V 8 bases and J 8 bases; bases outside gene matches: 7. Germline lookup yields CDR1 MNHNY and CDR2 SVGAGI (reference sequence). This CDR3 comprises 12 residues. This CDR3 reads CASQKTGEGYTF. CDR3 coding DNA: TGTGCCAGCCAGAAGACAGGGGAAGGCTACACCTTC.

CDR3 sequence: CASRPLGQGTNEQYF. The CDR3 DNA is TGTGCCAGCAGGCCCCTGGGACAGGGTACCAACGAGCAGTACTTC. The chain is built from TRBV6-5 and TRBJ2-7; 9 bases map to TRBD1. CDR1 MNHEY and CDR2 SVGAGI come from the germline V gene. V dropped 6 bases and J dropped 5; count of bases not matched to a gene: 11. The CDR3 is 15 residues long.

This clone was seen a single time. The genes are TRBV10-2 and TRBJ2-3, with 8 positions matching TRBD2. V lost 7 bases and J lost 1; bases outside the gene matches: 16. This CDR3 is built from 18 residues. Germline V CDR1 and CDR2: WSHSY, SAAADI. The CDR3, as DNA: TGCGCCAGCAATCGTCGCGGGGGGAACACTCTCGGCACAGATACGCAGTATTTT. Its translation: CASNRRGGNTLGTDTQYF.

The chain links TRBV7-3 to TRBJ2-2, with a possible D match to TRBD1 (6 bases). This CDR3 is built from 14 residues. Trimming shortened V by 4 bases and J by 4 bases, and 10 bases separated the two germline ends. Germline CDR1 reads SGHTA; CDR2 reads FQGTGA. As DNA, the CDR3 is TGTGCCAGCAGCTCTCAAGGGGGCACCGGGGAGCTGTTTTTT. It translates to CASSSQGGTGELFF.

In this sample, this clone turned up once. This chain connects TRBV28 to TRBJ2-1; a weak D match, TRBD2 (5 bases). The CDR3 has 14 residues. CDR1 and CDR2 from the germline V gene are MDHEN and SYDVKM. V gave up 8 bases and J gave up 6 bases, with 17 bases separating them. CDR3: CASETDGGGNEQFF. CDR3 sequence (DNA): TGTGCCAGCGAAACCGATGGAGGAGGCAATGAGCAGTTCTTC.

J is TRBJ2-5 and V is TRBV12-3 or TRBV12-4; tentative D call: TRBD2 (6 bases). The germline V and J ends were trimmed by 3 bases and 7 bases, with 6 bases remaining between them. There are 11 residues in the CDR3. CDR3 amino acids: CASSLEGTQYF. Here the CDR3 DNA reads TGTGCCAGCAGTTTGGAGGGGACCCAGTACTTC.

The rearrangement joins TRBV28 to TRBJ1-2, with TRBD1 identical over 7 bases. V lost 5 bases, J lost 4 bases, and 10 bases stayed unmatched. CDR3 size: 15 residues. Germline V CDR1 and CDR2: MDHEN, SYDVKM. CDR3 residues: CASSPRTGLRYGYTF. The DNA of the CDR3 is TGTGCCAGCAGTCCCAGGACAGGCCTACGCTATGGCTACACCTTC.

CDR3 sequence reads: CASSARVAGGKQETQYF. The CDR3 DNA reads as TGTGCCAGCAGTGCGAGGGTAGCGGGGGGAAAACAAGAGACCCAGTACTTC. V and J are TRBV6-1 and TRBJ2-5, with TRBD2 identical over 10 bases. V was pared by 4 bases and J by 2 bases, with 10 bases of the junction left unmatched. The CDR3 consists of 17 residues. The germline gives CDR1 MNHNS, CDR2 SASEGT.

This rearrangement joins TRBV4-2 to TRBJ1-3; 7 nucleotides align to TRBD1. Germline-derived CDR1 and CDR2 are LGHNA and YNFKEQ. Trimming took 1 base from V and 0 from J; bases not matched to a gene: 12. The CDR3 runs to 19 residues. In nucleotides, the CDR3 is TGTGCCAGCAGCCAAGGGTTTTTCGGGACAGTGAGCTCTGGAAACACCATATATTTT. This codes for CASSQGFFGTVSSGNTIYF.

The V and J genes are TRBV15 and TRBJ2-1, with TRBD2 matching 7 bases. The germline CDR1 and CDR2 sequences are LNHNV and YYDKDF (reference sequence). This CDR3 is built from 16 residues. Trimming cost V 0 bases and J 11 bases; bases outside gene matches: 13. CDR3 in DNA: TGTGCCACCAGCAGAGATGGGGCGGGAGATTCTCCGAAGCAGTTCTTC. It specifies CATSRDGAGDSPKQFF.

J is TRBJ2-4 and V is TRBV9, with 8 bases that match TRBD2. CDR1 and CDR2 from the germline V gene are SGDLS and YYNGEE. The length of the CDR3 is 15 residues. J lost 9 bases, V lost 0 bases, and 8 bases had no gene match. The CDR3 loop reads CASSVGTGGQGIQYF. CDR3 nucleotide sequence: TGTGCCAGCAGCGTAGGGACGGGGGGGCAGGGCATTCAGTACTTC.

CDR3 protein: CATSDPDSGRYEQYF. DNA of the CDR3: TGTGCCACCAGTGACCCGGACAGTGGAAGATACGAGCAGTACTTC. J is TRBJ2-7 and V is TRBV24-1; the D gene is possibly TRBD1 (6 bases). The CDR3 is made up of 15 amino acids. Looked up from germline, CDR1 is KGHDR and CDR2 is SFDVKD. V gave up 4 bases and J gave up 4 bases, with 16 bases separating them.

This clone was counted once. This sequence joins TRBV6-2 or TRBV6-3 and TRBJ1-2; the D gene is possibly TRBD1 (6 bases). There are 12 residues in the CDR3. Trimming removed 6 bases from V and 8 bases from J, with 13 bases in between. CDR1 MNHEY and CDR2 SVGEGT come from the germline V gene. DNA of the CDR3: TGTGCCAGCAGCAACAGGGTCCAAGGCTACACCTTC. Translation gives CASSNRVQGYTF.

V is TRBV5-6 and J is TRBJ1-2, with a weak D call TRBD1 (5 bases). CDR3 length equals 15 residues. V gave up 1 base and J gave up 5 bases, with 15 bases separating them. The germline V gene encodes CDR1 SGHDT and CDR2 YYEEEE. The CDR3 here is CASSLNPHGGYGYTF. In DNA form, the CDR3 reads TGTGCCAGCAGCTTGAATCCGCACGGGGGATATGGCTACACCTTC.

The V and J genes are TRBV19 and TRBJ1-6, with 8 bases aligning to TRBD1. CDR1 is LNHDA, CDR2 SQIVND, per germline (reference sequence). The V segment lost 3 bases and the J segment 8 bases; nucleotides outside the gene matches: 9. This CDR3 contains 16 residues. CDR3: CASSIPGQGWHSPLHF. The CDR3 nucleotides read TGTGCCAGTAGTATCCCCGGACAGGGTTGGCATTCACCCCTCCACTTT.